This entry lists 30 T cell receptor beta chains sequenced from one sample in a study of brain metastases from non-small cell lung cancer. The protocol was immunoSEQ multiplex PCR, while the TCRdb copy is restricted to in-frame clones and leaves out a portion. The sample lists more than 14,000 clones; under 85% were seen once. Sample: primary lung tumor tissue. Receptors were obtained from a donor aged 40 or older with non-small cell lung cancer.

This clone came up once. In DNA form, the CDR3 reads TGTGCCAGCAGTATCGGGAAGACGTTATATCAGCCCCAGCATTTT. The encoded protein is CASSIGKTLYQPQHF. The chain links TRBV6-4 to TRBJ1-5, with unresolved D. V was pared by 5 bases and J by 5 bases, with 16 bases between. This CDR3 comprises 15 residues. Germline V gene sequence: CDR1 MRHNA, CDR2 SNTAGT.

This clone is classed as large (0.1 to 1%). V and J are TRBV12-5 and TRBJ1-5; TRBD1 might be the D (5 bases). Trimming removed 5 bases at V and 0 bases at J, with 11 bases between. Germline V gives CDR1 LGHNT, CDR2 FRNRAP. The CDR3 totals 15 residues. CDR3 DNA sequence: TGTGCTAGTGGTAGGGACGGGAATAGCAATCAGCCCCAGCATTTT. Translation: CASGRDGNSNQPQHF. Looking up the rest from reference TRBV12-5 and TRBJ1-5 gives the full variable domain: DARVTQTPRHKVTEMGQEVTMRCQPILGHNTVFWYRQTMMQGLELLAYFRNRAPLDDSGMPKDRFSAEMPDATLATLKIQPSEPRDSAVYFCASGRDGNSNQPQHFGDGTRLSIL.

This sequence joins TRBV5-1 and TRBJ1-5, with D possibly being TRBD1 (6 bases). The germline V gene encodes CDR1 SGHRS and CDR2 YFSETQ. This CDR3 has 14 residues. Between the trimmed V and J ends, which lost 3 bases and 8 bases, there was a span of 15 bases. The CDR3 protein is CASSWGGAGEPQHF. The CDR3 region has the DNA TGCGCCAGCAGCTGGGGAGGGGCAGGGGAGCCCCAGCATTTT.

This clone was seen only once. This rearrangement joins TRBV27 to TRBJ1-4; tentative D call: TRBD1 (6 bases). The CDR3 consists of 14 residues. Germline loops: CDR1 MNHEY, CDR2 SMNVEV (reference sequence). Trimming shortened V by 8 bases and J by 4 bases, and 14 bases separated the two germline ends. The CDR3 DNA is TGTGCCAGCTCCTCAGGGGTGCTTAATGAAAAACTGTTTTTT. Its translation is CASSSGVLNEKLFF.

The chain couples TRBV6-5 to TRBJ2-6; no definite D call. Germline V gives CDR1 MNHEY, CDR2 SVGAGI. CDR3 length: 15 residues. V was pared by 2 bases and J by 0 bases, with 5 bases between. The chain's CDR3 is CASSYEDSGANVLTF. CDR3 nucleotides: TGTGCCAGCAGTTACGAAGACTCTGGGGCCAACGTCCTGACTTTC.

This clone came up a few times. The chain combines TRBV7-9 with TRBJ1-3; D possibly corresponds to TRBD1 (5 bases). V was cut by 3 bases and J by 0 bases, with 18 bases left in between. The CDR3 extends over 18 amino acids. Germline V gene lookup returns CDR1 SEHNR and CDR2 FQNEAQ (reference sequence). CDR3: CASSFMRGGRGSGNTIYF. CDR3 DNA: TGTGCCAGCAGCTTCATGAGGGGTGGTCGGGGCTCTGGAAACACCATATATTTT.

This chain connects TRBV2 to TRBJ1-5; 7 bases line up with TRBD1. The germline CDR1 and CDR2 sequences are SNHLY and FYNNEI. The CDR3 consists of 13 residues. V lost 6 bases to trimming and J lost 7 bases; unmatched junction nucleotides: 6. CDR3 protein: CASRATGNQPQHF. DNA of the CDR3: TGTGCCAGCAGGGCGACAGGGAACCAGCCCCAGCATTTT.

The CDR3 loop reads CASSLRTESNTEAFF. CDR3 bases: TGCGCCAGCAGCTTGCGGACAGAATCGAACACTGAAGCTTTCTTT. The chain links TRBV5-1 to TRBJ1-1, with a possible D match to TRBD1 (6 bases). The CDR3 extends over 15 amino acids. The V and J ends lost 1 base and 1 base respectively, with 11 bases between them. The germline V gene has CDR1 SGHRS and CDR2 YFSETQ.

The rearrangement links TRBV3-1 (or the pseudogene TRBV3-2) to TRBJ2-2; 12 bases fit TRBD2. Losses at the gene ends were 4 bases for V and 5 bases for J; bases not matched to a gene: 11. The CDR3 consists of 18 residues. Germline-derived CDR1 and CDR2 are LGHDT and YNNKEL (reference sequence). CDR3: CASSLLAGGRHETGELFF. In nucleotides, the CDR3 is TGTGCCAGCAGCCTCCTAGCGGGGGGGCGACATGAGACCGGGGAGCTGTTTTTT.

The J gene is TRBJ1-1, the V gene TRBV30, with D uncertain. Trimming shortened V by 2 bases and J by 11 bases, and 12 bases separated the two germline ends. In germline, CDR1 is GTSNPN, CDR2 SVGIG (reference sequence). CDR3 length equals 11 residues. DNA for the CDR3: TGTGCCTGGAGTCCCCAAATAGGGGCTTTCTTT. As protein: CAWSPQIGAFF.

The V and J genes are TRBV7-8 and TRBJ2-6; perhaps D is TRBD1 or TRBD2 (5 bases each). V dropped 5 bases and J dropped 1 base, with 15 bases sitting between them. CDR1 and CDR2 (germline): SGHVS, FQNEAQ. The CDR3 spans 17 residues. As DNA, the CDR3 is TGTGCCAGCAGCCGCGGCGACAGAGGGTCTGGGGCCAACGTCCTGACTTTC. Translation: CASSRGDRGSGANVLTF. Variable domain in full (rest from reference TRBV7-8 and TRBJ2-6): GAGVSQSPRYKVAKRGQDVALRCDPISGHVSLFWYQQALGQGPEFLTYFQNEAQLDKSGLPSDRFFAERPEGSVSTLKIQRTQQEDSAVYLCASSRGDRGSGANVLTFGAGSRLTVL.

The chain has TRBV5-6 and TRBJ2-5; TRBD1 matches 7 bases. Per germline, CDR1 SGHDT and CDR2 YYEEEE. The V segment lost 3 bases and the J segment 0 bases; nucleotides outside the gene matches: 8. CDR3 size: 16 residues. The CDR3 loop is CASSSPTGKYQETQYF. The CDR3 region has the DNA TGTGCCAGCAGCTCCCCGACAGGGAAGTACCAAGAGACCCAGTACTTC.

CDR3 protein: CASSFPLGSLDNEQFF. The CDR3 nucleotides are TGCGCCAGCAGCTTCCCGTTGGGTTCCCTCGACAATGAGCAGTTCTTC. The rearrangement uses TRBV5-1 and TRBJ2-1, with D hard to call. The V gene lost 2 bases and the J gene lost 5 bases, with 17 bases spanning the gap. Germline V gene sequence: CDR1 SGHRS, CDR2 YFSETQ. This CDR3 has 16 residues. Supplemented by reference TRBV5-1 and TRBJ2-1, the full variable domain reads KAGVTQTPRYLIKTRGQQVTLSCSPISGHRSVSWYQQTPGQGLQFLFEYFSETQRNKGNFPGRFSGRQFSNSRSEMNVSTLELGDSALYLCASSFPLGSLDNEQFFGPGTRLTVL.

The rearrangement joins TRBV19 to TRBJ1-2; D is possibly TRBD1 (6 bases). Trimming took off 10 bases at V and 6 bases at J, with 21 bases between the two ends. Per germline, CDR1 LNHDA and CDR2 SQIVND (reference sequence). There are 14 residues in the CDR3. The CDR3 sequence is CATHGGGLGHGYTF. DNA of the CDR3: TGTGCCACCCATGGAGGGGGGTTAGGCCATGGCTACACCTTC.

V and J are TRBV7-2 and TRBJ1-3; D is undetermined. Per germline, CDR1 SGHTA and CDR2 FQGNSA. The CDR3 extends over 15 amino acids. V was pared by 0 bases and J by 0 bases, with 6 bases between. CDR3 nucleotide sequence: TGTGCCAGCAGCTTAGCAGGGCTCTCTGGAAACACCATATATTTT. Translating it yields CASSLAGLSGNTIYF.

This clone turned up a few times. The V gene is TRBV5-5, the J gene TRBJ1-1, with D hard to call. This CDR3 region has 16 residues. Germline CDR1 reads SGHKS; CDR2 reads YYEKEE (reference sequence). The V end was cut by 4 bases, the J end by 1 base, with 17 bases between. The DNA of the CDR3 is TGTGCCAGCAGCCCCTCGCGACTGGGTGAGAACACTGAAGCTTTCTTT. Translation: CASSPSRLGENTEAFF. The whole variable domain, filled in from reference TRBV5-5 and TRBJ1-1, reads DAGVTQSPTHLIKTRGQQVTLRCSPISGHKSVSWYQQVLGQGPQFIFQYYEKEERGRGNFPDRFSARQFPNYSSELNVNALLLGDSALYLCASSPSRLGENTEAFFGQGTRLTVV.

The genes are TRBV9 and TRBJ2-1; 9 nucleotides align to TRBD2. CDR1 SGDLS and CDR2 YYNGEE come from the germline V gene. CDR3 size: 16 residues. Trimming removed 3 bases from V and 5 bases from J; junction bases left unmatched: 9. The CDR3 here is CASSAQLRGGHNEQFF. As DNA, the CDR3 is TGTGCCAGCAGCGCCCAGTTGCGGGGGGGCCACAATGAGCAGTTCTTC.

This clone was seen just once. The chain combines TRBV9 with TRBJ1-4; 9 nucleotides match TRBD1. V trimming: 3 bases; J trimming: 8 bases; junction bases outside the gene matches: 5. The CDR3 loop spans 14 amino acids. Germline V gene lookup returns CDR1 SGDLS and CDR2 YYNGEE. This chain's CDR3 is CASSEDRGDEKLFF. The DNA for the CDR3 is TGTGCCAGCAGCGAGGACAGGGGAGACGAAAAACTGTTTTTT.

The CDR3 DNA is TGTGCCACCAGTGATCAACAGATTAATGAGCAGTTCTTC. Protein: CATSDQQINEQFF. V is TRBV24-1 and J is TRBJ2-1, with unresolved D. Germline assignment: CDR1 KGHDR and CDR2 SFDVKD. Trimming removed 3 bases from V and 7 bases from J, with 9 bases in between. The CDR3 runs to 13 residues.

This chain uses TRBV30 with TRBJ1-2; D gene uncertain. This CDR3 region has 13 residues. V lost 5 bases and J 1 base, leaving 11 bases between the germline ends. Per the germline V gene, CDR1 is GTSNPN and CDR2 is SVGIG (reference sequence). This CDR3 reads CAWEEWVNYGYTF. Here the CDR3 DNA reads TGTGCCTGGGAGGAGTGGGTTAACTATGGCTACACCTTC.

The CDR3 region is CAWSVSGGTGEQYF. DNA for the CDR3: TGTGCCTGGAGTGTATCTGGGGGAACGGGCGAGCAGTACTTC. This rearrangement joins TRBV30 to TRBJ2-7; possibly TRBD1 or TRBD2 for D (5 bases each). The V and J ends lost 0 bases and 6 bases respectively, with 15 bases between them. Germline V gene sequence: CDR1 GTSNPN, CDR2 SVGIG (reference sequence). The CDR3 totals 14 residues.

The V gene is TRBV6-4, the J gene TRBJ2-1; 11 nucleotides agree with TRBD2. From germline, CDR1 is MRHNA and CDR2 SNTAGT. The CDR3 is 15 amino acids. V was pared by 3 bases and J by 6 bases, with 4 bases of the junction left unmatched. CDR3 DNA sequence: TGTGCCAGCAGTGAAGGGACTAGCGGCTCCAATGAGCAGTTCTTC. Its protein product is CASSEGTSGSNEQFF.

The chain has TRBV7-9 and TRBJ1-4, with D perhaps matching TRBD1 (6 bases). The CDR3 has 14 amino acids. Germline lookup yields CDR1 SEHNR and CDR2 FQNEAQ (reference sequence). The V and J ends lost 10 bases and 5 bases respectively, with 17 bases between them. The DNA for the CDR3 is TGTGCCACCCAAGAGACAGGCGAGAATGAAAAACTGTTTTTT. Translation: CATQETGENEKLFF. Looking up the rest from reference TRBV7-9 and TRBJ1-4 gives the full variable domain: DTGVSQNPRHKITKRGQNVTFRCDPISEHNRLYWYRQTLGQGPEFLTYFQNEAQLEKSRLLSDRFSAERPKGSFSTLEIQRTEQGDSAMYLCATQETGENEKLFFGSGTQLSVL.

The rearrangement joins TRBV28 to TRBJ2-5; TRBD2 is a possible D gene (7 bases). With 7 bases removed from V and 4 bases from J, the gap between germline ends came to 22 bases. Germline-derived CDR1 and CDR2 are MDHEN and SYDVKM. CDR3 length equals 16 residues. The DNA for the CDR3 is TGTGCCAGCACTCCCCCAGCGGGGCTGGGGGCAGAGACCCAGTACTTC. It yields the protein CASTPPAGLGAETQYF.

This clone showed up just a few times. The genes are TRBV5-1 and TRBJ1-2; D is undetermined. V was clipped by 3 bases and J by 4 bases, with 16 bases between them. The CDR3 runs 15 residues. Looked up from germline, CDR1 is SGHRS and CDR2 is YFSETQ. CDR3 DNA sequence: TGCGCCAGCAGCTGGGAAGGACGCGGATCCTATGGCTACACCTTC. This codes for CASSWEGRGSYGYTF.

The J gene is TRBJ2-5, the V gene TRBV2; D possibly uses TRBD1 or TRBD2 (5 bases each). Looked up from germline, CDR1 is SNHLY and CDR2 is FYNNEI. CDR3 length: 15 residues. Trimming cost V 1 base and J 0 bases, with 9 bases left between them. CDR3 sequence reads: CASSEGGTNQETQYF. CDR3 nucleotide sequence: TGTGCCAGCAGTGAAGGGGGGACCAACCAAGAGACCCAGTACTTC. Complete variable domain (other parts from reference TRBV2 and TRBJ2-5): EPEVTQTPSHQVTQMGQEVILRCVPISNHLYFYWYRQILGQKVEFLVSFYNNEISEKSEIFDDQFSVERPDGSNFTLKIRSTKLEDSAMYFCASSEGGTNQETQYFGPGTRLLVL.

This chain's CDR3 is CASSRTSSSGVGGELFF. The CDR3 nucleotides are TGTGCCAGCAGCCGAACCTCCTCTAGCGGGGTGGGCGGGGAGCTGTTTTTT. The J gene is TRBJ2-2, the V gene TRBV7-8; the match to TRBD2 covers 9 bases. V trimming: 5 bases; J trimming: 7 bases; junction bases outside the gene matches: 14. CDR3 length: 17 residues. Germline V lookup: CDR1 SGHVS, CDR2 FQNEAQ.

J is TRBJ2-7 and V is TRBV5-1; 7 bases match TRBD1. The ends lost 1 base at V and 4 bases at J; junction bases unmatched: 5. The germline gives CDR1 SGHRS, CDR2 YFSETQ. The CDR3 spans 14 residues. The DNA for the CDR3 is TGCGCCAGCAGCTTGACAGGGGCCACTTACGAGCAGTACTTC. Protein: CASSLTGATYEQYF.

The chain carries TRBV14 and TRBJ1-1; D is ambiguous. Germline V gene data show CDR1 as SGHDN and CDR2 as FVKESK. Deletions cut 4 bases from V and 1 base from J, with 13 bases between. The CDR3 runs 15 residues. This chain's CDR3 is CASSPKRASNTEAFF. CDR3 in DNA: TGTGCCAGCAGCCCAAAGAGGGCTTCGAACACTGAAGCTTTCTTT.

The V and J genes are TRBV7-6 and TRBJ2-2, with D perhaps matching TRBD2 (6 bases). V was clipped by 5 bases and J by 2 bases, with 12 bases between them. The germline gives CDR1 SGHVS, CDR2 FNYEAQ. CDR3 size: 15 residues. The CDR3 region is CASSTRAGNTGELFF. In nucleotides, the CDR3 is TGTGCCAGCAGCACCAGAGCGGGTAACACCGGGGAGCTGTTTTTT.